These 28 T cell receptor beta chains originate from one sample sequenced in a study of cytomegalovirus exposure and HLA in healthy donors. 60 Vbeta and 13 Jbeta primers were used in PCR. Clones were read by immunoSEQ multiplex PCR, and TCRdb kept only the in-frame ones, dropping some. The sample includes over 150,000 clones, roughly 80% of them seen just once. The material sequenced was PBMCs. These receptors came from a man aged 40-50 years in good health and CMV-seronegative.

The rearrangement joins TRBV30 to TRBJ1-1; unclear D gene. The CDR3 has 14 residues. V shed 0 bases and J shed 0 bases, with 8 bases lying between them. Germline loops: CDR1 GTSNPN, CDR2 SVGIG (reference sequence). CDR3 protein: CAWSVTVLNTEAFF. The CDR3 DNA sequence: TGTGCCTGGAGTGTAACAGTATTGAACACTGAAGCTTTCTTT.

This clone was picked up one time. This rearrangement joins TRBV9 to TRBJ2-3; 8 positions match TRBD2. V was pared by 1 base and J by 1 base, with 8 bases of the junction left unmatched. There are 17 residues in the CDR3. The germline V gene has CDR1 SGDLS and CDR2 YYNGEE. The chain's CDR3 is CASSVTGGGRGTDTQYF. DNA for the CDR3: TGTGCCAGCAGCGTAACCGGCGGGGGGAGGGGCACAGATACGCAGTATTTT.

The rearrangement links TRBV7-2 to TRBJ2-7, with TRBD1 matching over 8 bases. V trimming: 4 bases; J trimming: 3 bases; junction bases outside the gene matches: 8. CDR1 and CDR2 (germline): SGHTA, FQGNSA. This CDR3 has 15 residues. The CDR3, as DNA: TGTGCCAGCAGCTCCCCGGACAGGGCGATCTACGAGCAGTACTTC. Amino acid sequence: CASSSPDRAIYEQYF.

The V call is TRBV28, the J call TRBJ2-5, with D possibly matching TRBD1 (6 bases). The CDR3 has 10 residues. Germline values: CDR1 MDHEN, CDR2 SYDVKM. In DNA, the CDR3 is TGTGTAACAGGGTCCGAGACCCAGTACTTC. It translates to CVTGSETQYF.

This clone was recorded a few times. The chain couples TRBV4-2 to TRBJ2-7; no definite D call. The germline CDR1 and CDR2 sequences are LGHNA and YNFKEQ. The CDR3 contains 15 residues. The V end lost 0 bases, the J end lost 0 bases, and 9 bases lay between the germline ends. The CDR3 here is CASSQDVSSSYEQYF. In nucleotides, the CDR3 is TGTGCCAGCAGCCAAGATGTGTCATCCTCCTACGAGCAGTACTTC.

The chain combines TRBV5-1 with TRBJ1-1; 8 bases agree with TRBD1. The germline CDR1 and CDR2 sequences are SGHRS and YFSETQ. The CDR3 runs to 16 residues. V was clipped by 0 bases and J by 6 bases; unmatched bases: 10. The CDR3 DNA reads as TGCGCCAGCAGCTTGGCCTTGCCAGGGGGCGGATCTGAAGCTTTCTTT. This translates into CASSLALPGGGSEAFF.

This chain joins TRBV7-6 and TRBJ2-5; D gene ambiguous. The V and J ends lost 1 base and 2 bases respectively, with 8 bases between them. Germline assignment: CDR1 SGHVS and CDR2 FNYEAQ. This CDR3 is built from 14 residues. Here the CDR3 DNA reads TGTGCCAGCAGCTTAGGCGTTTGGCAAGAGACCCAGTACTTC. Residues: CASSLGVWQETQYF.

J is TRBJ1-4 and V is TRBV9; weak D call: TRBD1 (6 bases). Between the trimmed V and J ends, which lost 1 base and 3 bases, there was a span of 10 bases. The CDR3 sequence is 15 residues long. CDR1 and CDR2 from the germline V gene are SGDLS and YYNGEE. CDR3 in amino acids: CASSVQGFANEKLFF. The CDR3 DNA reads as TGTGCCAGCAGCGTACAGGGGTTTGCTAATGAAAAACTGTTTTTT.

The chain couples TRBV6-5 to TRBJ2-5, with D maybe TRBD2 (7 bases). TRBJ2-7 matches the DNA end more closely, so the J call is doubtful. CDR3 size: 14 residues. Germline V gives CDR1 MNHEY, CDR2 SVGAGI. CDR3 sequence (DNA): TGTGCCAGCAGCCACGCCGCGGGGGCTCACGAGCAGTACTTC. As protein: CASSHAAGAHEQYF.

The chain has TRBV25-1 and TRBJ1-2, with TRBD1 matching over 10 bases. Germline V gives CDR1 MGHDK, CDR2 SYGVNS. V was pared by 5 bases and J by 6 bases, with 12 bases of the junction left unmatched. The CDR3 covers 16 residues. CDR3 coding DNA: TGTGCCAGCAGTAACGTCGGCTGGGGGACAGGGGATGGCTACACCTTC. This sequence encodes CASSNVGWGTGDGYTF.

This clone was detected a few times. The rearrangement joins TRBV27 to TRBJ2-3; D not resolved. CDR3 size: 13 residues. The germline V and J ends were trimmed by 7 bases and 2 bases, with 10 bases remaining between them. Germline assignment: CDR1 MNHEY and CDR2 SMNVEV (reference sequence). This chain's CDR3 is CASTYYPTDTQYF. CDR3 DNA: TGTGCCAGCACGTACTACCCCACAGATACGCAGTATTTT.

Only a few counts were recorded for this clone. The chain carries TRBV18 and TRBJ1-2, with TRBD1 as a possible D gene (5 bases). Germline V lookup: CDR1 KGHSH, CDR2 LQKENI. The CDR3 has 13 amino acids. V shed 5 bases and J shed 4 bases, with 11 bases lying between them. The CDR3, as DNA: TGTGCCAGCTCATCGGACAAGGCCTATGGCTACACCTTC. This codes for CASSSDKAYGYTF.

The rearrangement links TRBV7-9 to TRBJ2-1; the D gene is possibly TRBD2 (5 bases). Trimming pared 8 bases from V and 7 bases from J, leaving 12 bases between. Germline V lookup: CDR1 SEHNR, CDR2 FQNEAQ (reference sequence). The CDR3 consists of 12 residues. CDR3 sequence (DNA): TGTGCCAGCCGCCACGGGGTAAATGAGCAGTTCTTC. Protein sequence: CASRHGVNEQFF.

The CDR3 spells CASSHIDEAFF. For the CDR3, the DNA is TGTGCCAGCAGCCACATCGATGAAGCTTTCTTT. J is TRBJ1-1 and V is TRBV6-1; no clear D gene. Trimming removed 6 bases from V and 7 bases from J, with 9 bases in between. CDR3 length equals 11 residues. Germline-derived CDR1 and CDR2 are MNHNS and SASEGT.

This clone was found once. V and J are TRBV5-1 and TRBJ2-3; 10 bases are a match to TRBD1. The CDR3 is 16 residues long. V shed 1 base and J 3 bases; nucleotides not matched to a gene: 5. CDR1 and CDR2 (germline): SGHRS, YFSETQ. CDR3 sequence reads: CASSLYGTGETDTQYF. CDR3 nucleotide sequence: TGCGCCAGCAGCTTGTATGGGACAGGGGAGACAGATACGCAGTATTTT.

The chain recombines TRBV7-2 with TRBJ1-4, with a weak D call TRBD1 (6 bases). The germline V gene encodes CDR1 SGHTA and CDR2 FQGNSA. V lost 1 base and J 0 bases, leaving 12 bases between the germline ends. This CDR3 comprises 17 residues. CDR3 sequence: CASSLGIGGSTNEKLFF. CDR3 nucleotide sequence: TGTGCCAGCAGCTTAGGCATAGGGGGTTCAACTAATGAAAAACTGTTTTTT.

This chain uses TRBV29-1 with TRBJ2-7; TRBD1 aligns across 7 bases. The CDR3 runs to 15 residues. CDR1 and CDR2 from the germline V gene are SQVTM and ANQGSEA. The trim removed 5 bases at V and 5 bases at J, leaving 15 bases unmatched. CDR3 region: CSVTLPDRRFDEQYF. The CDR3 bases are TGCAGCGTTACCCTCCCGGACAGGAGGTTCGACGAGCAGTACTTC.

The CDR3 spells CASSLTQGGGNTIYF. The CDR3 DNA reads TGTGCCAGCAGCCTAACACAGGGAGGGGGAAACACCATATATTTT. The chain links TRBV7-9 to TRBJ1-3; weak D call: TRBD1 (6 bases). The CDR3 is made up of 15 amino acids. Germline-derived CDR1 and CDR2 are SEHNR and FQNEAQ (reference sequence). Trimming left V 5 bases short and J 4 bases short, with 15 bases between.

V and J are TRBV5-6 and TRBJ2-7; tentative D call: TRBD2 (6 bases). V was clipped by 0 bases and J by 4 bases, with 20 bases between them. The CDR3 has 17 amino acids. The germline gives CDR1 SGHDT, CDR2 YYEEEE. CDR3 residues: CASSLGGGVLGRYEQYF. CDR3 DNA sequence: TGTGCCAGCAGCTTGGGGGGCGGGGTATTGGGACGGTACGAGCAGTACTTC.

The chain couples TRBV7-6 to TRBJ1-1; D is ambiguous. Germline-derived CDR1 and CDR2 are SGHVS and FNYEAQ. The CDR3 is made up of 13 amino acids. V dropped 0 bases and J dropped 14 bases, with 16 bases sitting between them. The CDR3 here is CASSLASTQGAFF. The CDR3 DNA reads TGTGCCAGCAGCTTAGCGTCGACCCAAGGAGCCTTCTTT.

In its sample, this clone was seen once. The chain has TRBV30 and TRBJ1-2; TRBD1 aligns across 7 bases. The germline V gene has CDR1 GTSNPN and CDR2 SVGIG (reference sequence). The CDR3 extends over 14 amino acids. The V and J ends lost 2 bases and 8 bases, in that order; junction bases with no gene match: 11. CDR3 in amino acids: CAWSLTQGIGGYTF. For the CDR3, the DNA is TGTGCCTGGAGTTTAACACAGGGGATCGGGGGCTACACCTTC.

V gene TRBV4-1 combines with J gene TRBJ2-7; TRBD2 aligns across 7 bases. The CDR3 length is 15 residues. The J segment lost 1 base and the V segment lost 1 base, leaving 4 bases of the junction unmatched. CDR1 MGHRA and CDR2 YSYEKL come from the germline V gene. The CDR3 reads CASSQGGGSSYEQYF. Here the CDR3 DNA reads TGCGCCAGCAGCCAAGGGGGGGGGAGTTCCTACGAGCAGTACTTC.

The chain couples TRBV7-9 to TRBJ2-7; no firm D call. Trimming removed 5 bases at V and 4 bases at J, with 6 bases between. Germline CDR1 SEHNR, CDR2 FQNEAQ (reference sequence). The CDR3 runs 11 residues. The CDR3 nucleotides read TGTGCCAGCAGCCACGGGTACGAGCAGTACTTC. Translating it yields CASSHGYEQYF. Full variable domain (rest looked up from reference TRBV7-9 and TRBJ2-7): DTGVSQNPRHKITKRGQNVTFRCDPISEHNRLYWYRQTLGQGPEFLTYFQNEAQLEKSRLLSDRFSAERPKGSFSTLEIQRTEQGDSAMYLCASSHGYEQYFGPGTRLTVT.

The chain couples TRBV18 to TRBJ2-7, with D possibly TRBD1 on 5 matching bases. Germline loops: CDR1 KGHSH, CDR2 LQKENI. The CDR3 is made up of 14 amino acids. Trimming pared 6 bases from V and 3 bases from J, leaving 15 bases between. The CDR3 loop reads CASSRPGKVYEQYF. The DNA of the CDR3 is TGTGCCAGCTCCCGGCCAGGGAAGGTCTACGAGCAGTACTTC. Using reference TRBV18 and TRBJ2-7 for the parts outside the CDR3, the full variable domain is NAGVMQNPRHLVRRRGQEARLRCSPMKGHSHVYWYRQLPEEGLKFMVYLQKENIIDESGMPKERFSAEFPKEGPSILRIQQVVRGDSAAYFCASSRPGKVYEQYFGPGTRLTVT.

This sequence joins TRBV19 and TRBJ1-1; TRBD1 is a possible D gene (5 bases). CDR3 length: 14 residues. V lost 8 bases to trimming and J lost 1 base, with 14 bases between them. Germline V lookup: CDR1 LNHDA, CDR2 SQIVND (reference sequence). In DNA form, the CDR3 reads TGTGCCAGTTCGAGACAGCGCACGAACACTGAAGCTTTCTTT. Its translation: CASSRQRTNTEAFF.

The CDR3 nucleotides are TGTGCCAGCTCACCACGAGTAGGGGGTACTGAAGCTTTCTTT. Translating it yields CASSPRVGGTEAFF. The chain has TRBV18 and TRBJ1-1; D perhaps matches TRBD1 (6 bases). Trimming took off 1 base at V and 5 bases at J, with 11 bases between the two ends. Germline CDR1 reads KGHSH; CDR2 reads LQKENI. There are 14 residues in the CDR3.

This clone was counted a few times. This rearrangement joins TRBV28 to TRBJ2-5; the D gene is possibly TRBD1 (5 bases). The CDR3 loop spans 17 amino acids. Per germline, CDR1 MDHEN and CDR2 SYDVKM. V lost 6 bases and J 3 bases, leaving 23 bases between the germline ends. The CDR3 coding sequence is TGTGCCAGCAGAAGTCTCCGATTAACAGGTCCCGAAGAGACCCAGTACTTC. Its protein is CASRSLRLTGPEETQYF.

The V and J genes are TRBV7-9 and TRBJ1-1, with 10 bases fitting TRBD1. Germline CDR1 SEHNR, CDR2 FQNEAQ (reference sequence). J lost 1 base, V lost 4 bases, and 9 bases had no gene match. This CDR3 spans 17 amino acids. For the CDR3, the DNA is TGTGCCAGCAGCTCCGACCTCCGGGACAGGGGGAACACTGAAGCTTTCTTT. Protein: CASSSDLRDRGNTEAFF.